This entry is about one TCR beta chain. What it binds is unknown. The authors' processing: Filtering differed, since immunoSEQ gave only junction sequences and no quality scores. Libraries were prepared by immunoSEQ multiplex PCR; TCRdb keeps only in-frame clonotypes and omits some of them. The V and J calls and clone size are taken from that table; D and trimming were inferred from the DNA. The sample lists about 190,000 clones; around 63% were seen once. The sample is drawn from a study of shared clonotypes between healthy human individuals. This CDR3 comprises 15 residues. After removal of 5 bases from V and 7 bases from J, the junction contained 15 bases not matched to a gene. Germline V gene lookup returns CDR1 SGHRS and CDR2 YFSETQ. Study conclusions and caveats: Sharing of clonotypes among donors was expected to vary with sequencing depth. It was only blood that was sampled, and tissue repertoires likely differ.

The specimen was memory CD4+ T cells sorted from blood. Subset meaning: CD45RA-negative fraction. The chain carries TRBV5-1 and TRBJ2-7; 7 nucleotides agree with TRBD1. This receptor was obtained from a man aged 25 to 45 in good health. The chain's CDR3 is CASSYYGTESREQYF. The CDR3, as DNA: TGCGCCAGCAGTTATTACGGGACAGAGTCAAGGGAGCAGTACTTC.